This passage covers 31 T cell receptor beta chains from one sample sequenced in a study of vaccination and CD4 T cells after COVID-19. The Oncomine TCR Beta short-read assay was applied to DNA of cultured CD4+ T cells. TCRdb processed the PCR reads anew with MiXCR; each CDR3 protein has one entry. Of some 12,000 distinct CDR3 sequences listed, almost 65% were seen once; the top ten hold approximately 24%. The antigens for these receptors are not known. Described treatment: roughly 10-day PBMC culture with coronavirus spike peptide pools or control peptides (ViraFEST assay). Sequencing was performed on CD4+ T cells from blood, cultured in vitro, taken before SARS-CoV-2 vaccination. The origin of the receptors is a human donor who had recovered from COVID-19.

The CDR3 sequence: CASSKAQTSGGYTF. The CDR3, as DNA: TGTGCCAGCAGCAAAGCCCAAACAAGTGGTGGCTACACCTTC. This sequence joins TRBV6-1 and TRBJ1-2; the D is unclear. CDR3 size: 14 residues. The V end lost 6 bases, the J end lost 7 bases, and 18 bases lay between the germline ends. Germline CDR1 MNHNS, CDR2 SASEGT.

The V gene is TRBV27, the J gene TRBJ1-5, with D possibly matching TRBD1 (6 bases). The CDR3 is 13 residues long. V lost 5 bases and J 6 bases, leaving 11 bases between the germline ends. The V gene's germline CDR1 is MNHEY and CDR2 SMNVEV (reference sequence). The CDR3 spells CASSLGHLQPQHF. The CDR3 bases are TGTGCCAGCAGTCTGGGACACCTTCAGCCCCAGCATTTT.

CDR3 loop: CASKPGGGGWGNEQFF. The CDR3 DNA reads TGTGCCAGCAAACCCGGGGGCGGGGGTTGGGGCAATGAGCAGTTCTTC. The chain is built from TRBV7-2 and TRBJ2-1; TRBD2 might be the D (7 bases). Germline values: CDR1 SGHTA, CDR2 FQGNSA. This CDR3 comprises 16 residues. V gave up 7 bases and J gave up 6 bases, with 22 bases separating them.

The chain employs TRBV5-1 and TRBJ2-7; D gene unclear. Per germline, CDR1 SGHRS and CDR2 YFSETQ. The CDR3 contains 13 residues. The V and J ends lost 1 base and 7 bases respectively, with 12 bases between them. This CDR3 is CASSLRLGAEQYF. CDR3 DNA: TGCGCCAGCAGCTTGCGCCTCGGTGCGGAGCAGTACTTC.

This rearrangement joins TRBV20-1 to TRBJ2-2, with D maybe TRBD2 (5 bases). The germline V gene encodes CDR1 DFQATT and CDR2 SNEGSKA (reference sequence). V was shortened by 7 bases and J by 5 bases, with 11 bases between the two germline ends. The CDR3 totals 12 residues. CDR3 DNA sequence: TGCAGTGTCCCTACTAGGACCGGGGAGCTGTTTTTT. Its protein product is CSVPTRTGELFF.

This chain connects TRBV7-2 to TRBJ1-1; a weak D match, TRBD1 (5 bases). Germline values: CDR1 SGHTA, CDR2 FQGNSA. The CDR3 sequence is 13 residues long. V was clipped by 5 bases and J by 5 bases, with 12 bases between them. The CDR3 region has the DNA TGTGCCAGCAGCCCAGACAGACTAACTGAAGCTTTCTTT. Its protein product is CASSPDRLTEAFF.

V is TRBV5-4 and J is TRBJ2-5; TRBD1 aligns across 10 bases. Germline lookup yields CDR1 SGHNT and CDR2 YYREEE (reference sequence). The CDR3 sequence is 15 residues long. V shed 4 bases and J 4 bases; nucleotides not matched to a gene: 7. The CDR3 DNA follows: TGTGCCAGCAGCCCGGGACAGGGGTTTCGAGAGACCCAGTACTTC. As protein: CASSPGQGFRETQYF.

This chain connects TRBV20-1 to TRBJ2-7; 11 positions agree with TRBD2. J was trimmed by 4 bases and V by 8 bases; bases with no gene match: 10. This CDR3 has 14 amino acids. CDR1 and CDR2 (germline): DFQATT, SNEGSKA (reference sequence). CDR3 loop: CSWLPGLAAYEQYF. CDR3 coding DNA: TGCAGTTGGTTGCCGGGACTAGCGGCTTACGAGCAGTACTTC.

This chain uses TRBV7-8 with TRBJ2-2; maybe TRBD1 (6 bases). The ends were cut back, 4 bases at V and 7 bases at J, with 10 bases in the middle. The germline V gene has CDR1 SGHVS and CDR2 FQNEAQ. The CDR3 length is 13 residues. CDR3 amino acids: CASSSQGNGELFF. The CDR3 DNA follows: TGTGCCAGCAGCTCACAGGGAAACGGGGAGCTGTTTTTT.

The CDR3 sequence is CASRIGGTEETQYF. The CDR3 DNA reads TGTGCCAGCAGGATTGGCGGGACAGAAGAGACCCAGTACTTC. V and J are TRBV11-1 and TRBJ2-5; the D gene is possibly TRBD1 (7 bases). V lost 6 bases, J lost 3 bases, and 14 bases lay in between. The germline gives CDR1 SGHAT, CDR2 FQDESV (reference sequence). The CDR3 has 14 residues.

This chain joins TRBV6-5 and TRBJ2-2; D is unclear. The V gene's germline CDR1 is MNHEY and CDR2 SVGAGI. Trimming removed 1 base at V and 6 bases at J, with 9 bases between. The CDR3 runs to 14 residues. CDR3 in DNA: TGTGCCAGCAGTTACTTTCGGGCATCCGGGGAGCTGTTTTTT. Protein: CASSYFRASGELFF.

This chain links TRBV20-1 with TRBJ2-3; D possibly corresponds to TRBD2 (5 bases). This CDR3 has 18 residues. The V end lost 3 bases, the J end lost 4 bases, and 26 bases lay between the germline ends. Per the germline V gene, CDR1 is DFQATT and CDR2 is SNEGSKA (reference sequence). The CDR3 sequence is CSASSSLSAGGGADTQYF. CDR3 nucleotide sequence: TGCAGTGCTAGCTCATCCCTCTCAGCAGGAGGTGGAGCAGATACGCAGTATTTT.

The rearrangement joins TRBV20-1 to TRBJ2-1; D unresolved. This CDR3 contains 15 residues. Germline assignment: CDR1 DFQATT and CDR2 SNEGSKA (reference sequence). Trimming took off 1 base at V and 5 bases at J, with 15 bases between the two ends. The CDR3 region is CSARVGLVWDNEQFF. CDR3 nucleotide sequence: TGCAGTGCTAGAGTTGGGCTAGTCTGGGACAATGAGCAGTTCTTC.

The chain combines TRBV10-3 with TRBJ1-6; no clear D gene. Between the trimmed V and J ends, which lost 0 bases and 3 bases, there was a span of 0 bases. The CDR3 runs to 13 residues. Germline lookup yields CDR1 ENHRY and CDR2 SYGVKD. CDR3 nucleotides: TGTGCCATCAGTGAGTCCTATAATTCACCCCTCCACTTT. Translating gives CAISESYNSPLHF.

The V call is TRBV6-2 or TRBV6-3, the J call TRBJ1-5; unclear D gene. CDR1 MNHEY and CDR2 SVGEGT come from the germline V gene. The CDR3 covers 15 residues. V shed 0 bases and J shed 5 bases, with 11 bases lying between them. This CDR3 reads CASSYSSGWHQPQHF. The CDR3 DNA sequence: TGTGCCAGCAGTTACTCGAGTGGGTGGCATCAGCCCCAGCATTTT.

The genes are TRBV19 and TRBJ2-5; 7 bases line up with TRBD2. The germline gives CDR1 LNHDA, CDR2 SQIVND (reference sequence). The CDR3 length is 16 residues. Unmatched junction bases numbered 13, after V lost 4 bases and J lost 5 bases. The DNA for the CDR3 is TGTGCCAGTAGTACCCGACTAGCAGGAGGTGGGGAGACCCAGTACTTC. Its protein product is CASSTRLAGGGETQYF.

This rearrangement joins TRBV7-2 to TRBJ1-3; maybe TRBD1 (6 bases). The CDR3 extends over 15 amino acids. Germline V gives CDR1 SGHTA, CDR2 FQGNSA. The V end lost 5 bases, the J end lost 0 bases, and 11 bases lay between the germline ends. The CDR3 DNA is TGTGCCAGCAGCCAGGGGCCAGTCTCTGGAAACACCATATATTTT. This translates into CASSQGPVSGNTIYF.

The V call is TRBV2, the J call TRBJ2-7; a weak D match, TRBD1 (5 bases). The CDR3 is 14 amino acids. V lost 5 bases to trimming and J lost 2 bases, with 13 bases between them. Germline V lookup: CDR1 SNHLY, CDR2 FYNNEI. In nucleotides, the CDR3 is TGTGCCAGCAGTATACAGGCTACCCCCTACGAGCAGTACTTC. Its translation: CASSIQATPYEQYF.

The CDR3 sequence is CASRGTTGIGDTQYF. In nucleotides, the CDR3 is TGTGCCAGCAGAGGGACGACAGGGATTGGAGATACGCAGTATTTT. This sequence joins TRBV7-2 and TRBJ2-3; 7 bases match TRBD1. Trimming at V came to 6 bases and at J to 5 bases, leaving 11 bases not matched to a gene. CDR1 is SGHTA, CDR2 FQGNSA, per germline. The CDR3 runs to 15 residues.

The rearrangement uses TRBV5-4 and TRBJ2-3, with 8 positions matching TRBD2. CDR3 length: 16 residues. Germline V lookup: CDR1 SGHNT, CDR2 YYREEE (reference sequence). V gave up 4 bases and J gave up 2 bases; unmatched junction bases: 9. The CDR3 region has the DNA TGTGCCAGCAGCGGACAAACTAGCGGTTACACAGATACGCAGTATTTT. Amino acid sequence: CASSGQTSGYTDTQYF.

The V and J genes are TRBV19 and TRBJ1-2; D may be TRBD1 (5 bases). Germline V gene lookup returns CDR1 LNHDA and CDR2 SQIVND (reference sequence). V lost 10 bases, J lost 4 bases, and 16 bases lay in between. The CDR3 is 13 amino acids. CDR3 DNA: TGTGCCACCCAGATCCGGGGCAGCTATGGCTACACCTTC. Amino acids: CATQIRGSYGYTF. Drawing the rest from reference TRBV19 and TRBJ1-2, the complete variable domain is DGGITQSPKYLFRKEGQNVTLSCEQNLNHDAMYWYRQDPGQGLRLIYYSQIVNDFQKGDIAEGYSVSREKKESFPLTVTSAQKNPTAFYLCATQIRGSYGYTFGSGTRLTVV.

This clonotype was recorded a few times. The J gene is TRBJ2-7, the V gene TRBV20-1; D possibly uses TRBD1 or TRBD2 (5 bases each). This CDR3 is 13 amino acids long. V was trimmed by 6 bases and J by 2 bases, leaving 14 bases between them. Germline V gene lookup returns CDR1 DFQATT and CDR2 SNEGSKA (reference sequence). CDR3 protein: CSANPEGTYEQYF. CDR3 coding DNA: TGCAGTGCCAACCCCGAGGGGACCTACGAGCAGTACTTC.

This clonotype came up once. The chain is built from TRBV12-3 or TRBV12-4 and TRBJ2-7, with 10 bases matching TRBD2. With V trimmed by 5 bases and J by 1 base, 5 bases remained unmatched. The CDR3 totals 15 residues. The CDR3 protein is CASSPGTSASYEQYF. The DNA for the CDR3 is TGTGCCAGCAGTCCCGGGACTAGCGCTTCCTACGAGCAGTACTTC.

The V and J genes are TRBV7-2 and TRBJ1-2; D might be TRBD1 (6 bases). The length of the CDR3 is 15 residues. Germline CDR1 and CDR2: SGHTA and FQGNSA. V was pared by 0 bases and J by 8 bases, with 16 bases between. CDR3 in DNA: TGTGCCAGCAGCTTAGCGAAGGGGGGGTCGGCGGGCTACACCTTC. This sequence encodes CASSLAKGGSAGYTF.

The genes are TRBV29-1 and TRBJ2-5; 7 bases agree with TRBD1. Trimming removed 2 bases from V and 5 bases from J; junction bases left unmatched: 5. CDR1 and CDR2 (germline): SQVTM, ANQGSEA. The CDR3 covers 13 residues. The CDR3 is CSVELQGWETQYF. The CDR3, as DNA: TGCAGCGTTGAACTACAGGGGTGGGAGACCCAGTACTTC.

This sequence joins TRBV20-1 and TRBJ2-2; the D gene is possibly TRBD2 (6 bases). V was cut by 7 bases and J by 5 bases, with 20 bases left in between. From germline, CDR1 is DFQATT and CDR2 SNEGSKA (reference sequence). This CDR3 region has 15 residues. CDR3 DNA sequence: TGCAGTGGGTCGTTGGCGGGAAGGGAGACCGGGGAGCTGTTTTTT. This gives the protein CSGSLAGRETGELFF.

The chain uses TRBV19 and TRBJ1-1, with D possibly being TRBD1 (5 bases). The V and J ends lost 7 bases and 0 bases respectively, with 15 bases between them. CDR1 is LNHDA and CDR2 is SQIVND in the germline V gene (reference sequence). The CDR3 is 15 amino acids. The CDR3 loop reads CASTASRTMNTEAFF. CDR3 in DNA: TGTGCCAGTACCGCCTCCAGGACAATGAACACTGAAGCTTTCTTT. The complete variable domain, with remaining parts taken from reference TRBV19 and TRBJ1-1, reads DGGITQSPKYLFRKEGQNVTLSCEQNLNHDAMYWYRQDPGQGLRLIYYSQIVNDFQKGDIAEGYSVSREKKESFPLTVTSAQKNPTAFYLCASTASRTMNTEAFFGQGTRLTVV.

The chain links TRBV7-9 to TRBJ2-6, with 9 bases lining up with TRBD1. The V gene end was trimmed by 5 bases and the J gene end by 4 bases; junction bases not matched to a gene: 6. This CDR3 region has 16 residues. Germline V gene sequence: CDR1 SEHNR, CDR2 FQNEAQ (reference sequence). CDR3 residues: CASSGQGRVGANVLTF. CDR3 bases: TGTGCCAGCAGCGGACAGGGGAGGGTGGGGGCCAACGTCCTGACTTTC.

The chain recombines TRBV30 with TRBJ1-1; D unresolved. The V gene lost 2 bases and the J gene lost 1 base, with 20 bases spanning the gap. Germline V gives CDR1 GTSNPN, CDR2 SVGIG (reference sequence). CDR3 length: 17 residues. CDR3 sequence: CAWSSYMLRWGNTEAFF. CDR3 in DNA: TGTGCCTGGAGTTCGTACATGCTAAGGTGGGGGAACACTGAAGCTTTCTTT.

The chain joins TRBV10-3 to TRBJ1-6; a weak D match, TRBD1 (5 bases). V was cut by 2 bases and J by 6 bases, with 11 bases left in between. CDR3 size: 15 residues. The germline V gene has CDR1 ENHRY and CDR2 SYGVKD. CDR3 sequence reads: CAISEVQEPNSPLHF. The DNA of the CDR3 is TGTGCCATCAGTGAGGTACAGGAGCCTAATTCACCCCTCCACTTT.

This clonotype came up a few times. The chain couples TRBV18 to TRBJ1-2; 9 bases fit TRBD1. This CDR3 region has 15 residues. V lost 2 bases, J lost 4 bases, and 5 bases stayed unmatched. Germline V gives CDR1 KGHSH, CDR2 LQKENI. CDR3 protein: CASSPGQGLVYGYTF. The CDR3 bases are TGTGCCAGCTCACCAGGACAGGGGTTGGTCTATGGCTACACCTTC.